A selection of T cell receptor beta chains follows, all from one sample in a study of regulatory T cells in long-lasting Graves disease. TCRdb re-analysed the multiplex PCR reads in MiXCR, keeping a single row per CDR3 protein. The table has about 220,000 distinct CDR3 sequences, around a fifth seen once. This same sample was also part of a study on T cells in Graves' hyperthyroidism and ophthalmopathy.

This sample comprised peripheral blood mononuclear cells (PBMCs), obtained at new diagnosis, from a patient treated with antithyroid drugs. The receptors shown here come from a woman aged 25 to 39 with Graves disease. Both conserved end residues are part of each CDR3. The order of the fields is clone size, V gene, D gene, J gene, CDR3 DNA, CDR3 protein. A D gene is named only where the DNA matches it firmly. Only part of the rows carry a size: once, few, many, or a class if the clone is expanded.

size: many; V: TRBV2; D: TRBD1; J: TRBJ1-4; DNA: TGTGCCAGCAGCATTCCGGGACAGGGCAATGAAAAACTGTTTTTT; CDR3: CASSIPGQGNEKLFF
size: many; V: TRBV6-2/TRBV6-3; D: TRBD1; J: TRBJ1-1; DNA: TGTGCCAGCTGGACAGGGGGCTTTAACACTGAAGCTTTCTTT; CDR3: CASWTGGFNTEAFF
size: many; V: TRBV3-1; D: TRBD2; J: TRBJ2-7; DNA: TGTGCCAGCACCGTCGGGGGGTCCTACGAGCAGTACTTC; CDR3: CASTVGGSYEQYF
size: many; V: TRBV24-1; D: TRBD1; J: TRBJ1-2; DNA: TGTGCCACCAGTGACCCGACAGGGCAGATGGGCGGCTACACCTTC; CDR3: CATSDPTGQMGGYTF
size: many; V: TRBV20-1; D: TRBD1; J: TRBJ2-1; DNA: TGCAGTGCTATCAGGGGGCCCGGTGAGCAGTTCTTC; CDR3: CSAIRGPGEQFF
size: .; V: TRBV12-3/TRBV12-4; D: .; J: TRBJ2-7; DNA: TGTGCCAGCAGTTCGACAGGTTTGGACGAGCAGTACTTC; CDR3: CASSSTGLDEQYF
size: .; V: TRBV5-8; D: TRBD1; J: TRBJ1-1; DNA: TGTGCCAGCAGCCGTAAGACAGGGGGCGAAGACACTGAAGCTTTCTTT; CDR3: CASSRKTGGEDTEAFF
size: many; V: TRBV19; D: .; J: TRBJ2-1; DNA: TGTGCCAGTAGTAAAGGCTTCGGCTCTTACAATGAGCAGTTCTTC; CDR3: CASSKGFGSYNEQFF
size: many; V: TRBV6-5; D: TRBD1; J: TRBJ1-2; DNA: TGTGCCAGCAGTTACTCGGAGACAGGGGGTTATGGCTACACCTTC; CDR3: CASSYSETGGYGYTF
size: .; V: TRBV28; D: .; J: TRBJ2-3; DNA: TGTGCCAGCAGTTTTAACTTTAGGGGGGGGCACACAAGCACAGATACGCAGTATTTT; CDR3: CASSFNFRGGHTSTDTQYF
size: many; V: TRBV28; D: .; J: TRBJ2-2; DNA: TGTGCCAGCAGCCTCCGGGGAACCACCGGGGAGCTGTTTTTT; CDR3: CASSLRGTTGELFF
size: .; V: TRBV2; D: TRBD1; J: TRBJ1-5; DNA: TGTGCCAGCAGCAGGACAGGGGTGAATCAGCCCCAGCATTTT; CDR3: CASSRTGVNQPQHF
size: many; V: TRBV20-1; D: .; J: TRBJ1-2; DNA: TGCAGTGCTAGCTTTAGTGGTGTGGTCTATGGCTACACCTTC; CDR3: CSASFSGVVYGYTF